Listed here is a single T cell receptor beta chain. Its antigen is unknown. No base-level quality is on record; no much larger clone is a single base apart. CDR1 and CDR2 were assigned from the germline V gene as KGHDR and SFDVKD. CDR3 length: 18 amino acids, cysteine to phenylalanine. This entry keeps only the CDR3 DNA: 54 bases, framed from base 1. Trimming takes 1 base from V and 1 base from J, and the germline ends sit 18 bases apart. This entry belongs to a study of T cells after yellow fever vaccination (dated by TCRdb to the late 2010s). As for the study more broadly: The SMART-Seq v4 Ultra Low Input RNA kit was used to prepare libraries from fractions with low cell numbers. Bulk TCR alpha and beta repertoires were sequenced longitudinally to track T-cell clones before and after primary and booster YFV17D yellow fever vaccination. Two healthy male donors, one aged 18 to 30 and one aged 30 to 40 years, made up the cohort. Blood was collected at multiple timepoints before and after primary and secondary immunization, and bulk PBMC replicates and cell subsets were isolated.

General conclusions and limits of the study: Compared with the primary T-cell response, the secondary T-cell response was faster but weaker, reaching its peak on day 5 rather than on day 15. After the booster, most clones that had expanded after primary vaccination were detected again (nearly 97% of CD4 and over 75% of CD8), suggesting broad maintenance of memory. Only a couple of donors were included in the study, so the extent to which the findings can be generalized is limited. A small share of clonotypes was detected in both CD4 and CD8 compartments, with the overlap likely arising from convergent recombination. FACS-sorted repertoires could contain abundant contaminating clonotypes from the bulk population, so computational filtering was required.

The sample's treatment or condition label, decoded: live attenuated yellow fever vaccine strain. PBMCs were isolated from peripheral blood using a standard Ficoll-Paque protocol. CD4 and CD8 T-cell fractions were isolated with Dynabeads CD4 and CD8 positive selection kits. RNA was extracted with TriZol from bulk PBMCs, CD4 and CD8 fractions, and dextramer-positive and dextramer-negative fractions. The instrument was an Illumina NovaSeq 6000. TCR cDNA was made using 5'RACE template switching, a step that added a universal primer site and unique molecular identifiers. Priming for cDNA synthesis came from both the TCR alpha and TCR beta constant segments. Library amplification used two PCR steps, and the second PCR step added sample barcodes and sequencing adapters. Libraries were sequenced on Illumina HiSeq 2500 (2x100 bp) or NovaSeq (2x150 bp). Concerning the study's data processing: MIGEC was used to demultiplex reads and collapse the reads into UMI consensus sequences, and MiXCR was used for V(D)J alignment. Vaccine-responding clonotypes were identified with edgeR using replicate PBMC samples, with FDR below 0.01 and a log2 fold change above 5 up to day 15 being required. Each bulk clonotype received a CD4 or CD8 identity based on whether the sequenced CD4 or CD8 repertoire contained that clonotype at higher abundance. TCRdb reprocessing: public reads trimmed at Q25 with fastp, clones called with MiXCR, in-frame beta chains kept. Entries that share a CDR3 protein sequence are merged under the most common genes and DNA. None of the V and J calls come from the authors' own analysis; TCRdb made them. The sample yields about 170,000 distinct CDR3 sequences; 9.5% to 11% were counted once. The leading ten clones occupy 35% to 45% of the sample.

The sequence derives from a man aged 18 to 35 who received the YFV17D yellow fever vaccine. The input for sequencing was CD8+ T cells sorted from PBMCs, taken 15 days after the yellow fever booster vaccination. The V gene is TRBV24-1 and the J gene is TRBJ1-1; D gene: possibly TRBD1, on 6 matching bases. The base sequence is TGTGCCACCAGTGATTTTTCAGACGACGGACAGCCGAACACTGAAGCTTTCTTT. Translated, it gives CATSDFSDDGQPNTEAFF.